This TCR beta chain stems from a study of CD8 T cells in Susac syndrome. Reverse transcription of roughly 0.5 to 1 ug RNA was carried out with random hexamers. TCRdb independently ran MiXCR on the immunoSEQ multiplex PCR reads; one entry per CDR3 protein. The data hold 80,000 or so distinct CDR3 sequences, with roughly 94% observed a single time. To note about this clonotype: The antigen remains undetermined.

Study observations and caveats: Clonal expansion of CD8+ cells in Susac peaked in TEMRA cells (and in active patients).

V dropped 3 bases and J dropped 3; count of bases not matched to a gene: 4. The CDR3 loop spans 16 amino acids. The V gene's germline CDR1 is SGHAT and CDR2 FQNNGV. The rearrangement joins TRBV11-2 to TRBJ2-3, with TRBD1 matching over 12 bases. The receptor comes from a human donor with Susac syndrome. The sequencing sample was made of CD8+ T cells from PBMCs. Written as DNA, the CDR3 is TGTGCCAGCAGCTTCCGGGACAGGGGGCCGACAGATACGCAGTATTTT. Translated: CASSFRDRGPTDTQYF.